This T cell receptor beta chain was profiled in a study of CD8+ T cells in alopecia areata. General study results and limits: Sharing of TCR sequences between patients (possibly for HLA-related reasons) was less clear than in mice. Scalp samples also contribute reads from the resident alphabeta T cells found in normal skin. An increase in clonality over normal scalp was evident in lesional scalp, especially alopecia totalis/universalis.

This CDR3 has 14 residues. The germline CDR1 and CDR2 sequences are SGHRS and YFSETQ. V lost 4 bases and J lost 4, with 14 bases in between. PBMCs, the starting material, were the source of sorted CD4+ and CD8+ T cells. TCR sequencing used cDNA made by reverse transcription of extracted RNA. This table comes from immunoSEQ multiplex PCR, and its TCRdb copy is limited to in-frame clones, with some not included. The top ten hold approximately 2.8% of the sample, which has about 120,000 clones, 55% to 80% seen once. On this clone itself: Its antigen is still unknown.

This clonotype originated in a human donor in good health. The V and J genes are TRBV5-1 and TRBJ1-2, with D hard to call. The sequenced sample was CD4+ T cells sorted from blood. The CDR3 here is CASSPQGQGYGYTF. In DNA form, the CDR3 reads TGCGCCAGCAGCCCCCAAGGCCAAGGCTATGGCTACACCTTC.